Below are 28 T cell receptor beta chains sequenced from a single sample in a study of T cell changes during pregnancy in multiple sclerosis. Produced via immunoSEQ multiplex PCR; TCRdb's table is partial and in-frame only. The sample carries some 94,000 clones, approximately 89% recorded once. The starting material was peripheral blood, obtained in the first trimester of pregnancy. These receptors came from a female donor in good health, enrolled as a control in a pregnancy study.

As concerns this clone: Its ends do not fully match the called genes, so a read error is possible. The V and J genes are TRBV5-6 and TRBJ2-3, with D possibly TRBD2 on 7 matching bases. Germline V lookup: CDR1 SGHDT, CDR2 YYEEEE. This CDR3 has 16 amino acids. CDR3 region: CASTLAGGGLSDTQYF. The CDR3, as DNA: TGTGCCAGCACCTTGGCGGGCGGGGGCCTATCGGATACGCAGTATTTT. Combining the CDR3 with reference TRBV5-6 and TRBJ2-3 gives the whole variable domain DAGVTQSPTHLIKTRGQQVTLRCSPKSGHDTVSWYQQALGQGPQFIFQYYEEEERQRGNFPDRFSGHQFPNYSSELNVNALLLGDSALYLCASTLAGGGLSDTQYFGPGTRLTVL.

V gene TRBV4-1 combines with J gene TRBJ1-2, with D possibly TRBD1 on 5 matching bases. V lost 5 bases to trimming and J lost 6 bases, with 13 bases between them. Per the germline V gene, CDR1 is MGHRA and CDR2 is YSYEKL. The CDR3 has 13 amino acids. CDR3 loop: CASSAQGGNGYTF. The CDR3 bases are TGCGCCAGCAGCGCCCAGGGAGGCAATGGCTACACCTTC.

This chain links TRBV20-1 with TRBJ2-5; D possibly corresponds to TRBD1 (6 bases). V was clipped by 8 bases and J by 5 bases, with 12 bases between them. There are 11 residues in the CDR3. The germline V gene has CDR1 DFQATT and CDR2 SNEGSKA (reference sequence). This CDR3 reads CSLGRGETQYF. The CDR3 nucleotides read TGCAGTTTAGGAAGGGGGGAGACCCAGTACTTC.

J is TRBJ1-5 and V is TRBV4-2; D is undetermined. V lost 5 bases and J lost 4, with 6 bases in between. The CDR3 spans 12 residues. Germline-derived CDR1 and CDR2 are LGHNA and YNFKEQ. As DNA, the CDR3 is TGTGCCAGCAGCACAGATAATCAGCCCCAGCATTTT. It yields the protein CASSTDNQPQHF.

This rearrangement joins TRBV4-1 to TRBJ2-3; TRBD1 aligns across 9 bases. CDR3 length: 15 residues. CDR1 MGHRA and CDR2 YSYEKL come from the germline V gene. V lost 8 bases to trimming and J lost 3 bases; unmatched junction nucleotides: 9. Here the CDR3 reads CASGYGGQGTDTQYF. In DNA form, the CDR3 reads TGCGCCAGCGGGTATGGCGGACAGGGGACAGATACGCAGTATTTT.

The chain combines TRBV14 with TRBJ1-1, with D possibly being TRBD1 (6 bases). The CDR3 contains 15 residues. Trimming cost V 4 bases and J 1 base, with 13 bases left between them. Germline CDR1 SGHDN, CDR2 FVKESK. CDR3 DNA: TGTGCCAGCAGCCTATCAGGGGTGGGGAACACTGAAGCTTTCTTT. It yields the protein CASSLSGVGNTEAFF.

This chain links TRBV4-1 with TRBJ2-5; possible D gene TRBD2, 6 bases. In germline, CDR1 is MGHRA, CDR2 YSYEKL. V lost 1 base, J lost 7 bases, and 16 bases lay in between. The CDR3 sequence is 15 residues long. CDR3 nucleotide sequence: TGCGCCAGCAGCCAAGGGGGTCAGGGAGGTGGGACCCAGTACTTC. Its translation: CASSQGGQGGGTQYF.

V is TRBV18 and J is TRBJ2-1; 7 bases are shared with TRBD1. The CDR3 runs to 12 residues. The germline V gene encodes CDR1 KGHSH and CDR2 LQKENI. V lost 4 bases and J lost 8; bases outside the gene matches: 2. CDR3 in DNA: TGTGCCAGCTCACAAGGGGGCGATGAGCAGTTCTTC. This translates into CASSQGGDEQFF. Looking up the rest from reference TRBV18 and TRBJ2-1 gives the full variable domain: NAGVMQNPRHLVRRRGQEARLRCSPMKGHSHVYWYRQLPEEGLKFMVYLQKENIIDESGMPKERFSAEFPKEGPSILRIQQVVRGDSAAYFCASSQGGDEQFFGPGTRLTVL.

This clone is medium-sized. The rearrangement uses TRBV28 and TRBJ1-5, with 7 bases lining up with TRBD1. Germline lookup yields CDR1 MDHEN and CDR2 SYDVKM. Trimming removed 3 bases from V and 6 bases from J; junction bases left unmatched: 23. The CDR3 sequence is 20 residues long. The CDR3 is CASSFPSTGTANLQAQPQHF. CDR3 coding DNA: TGTGCCAGCAGTTTCCCCTCCACCGGGACAGCCAACCTCCAGGCTCAGCCCCAGCATTTT.

The chain couples TRBV5-1 to TRBJ2-6, with 8 bases aligning to TRBD1. This CDR3 is built from 21 residues. CDR1 SGHRS and CDR2 YFSETQ come from the germline V gene. The ends lost 4 bases at V and 0 bases at J; junction bases unmatched: 18. The CDR3 nucleotides are TGCGCCAGCAGCAGGGGGAAAGGGCAGGGGGCGGTCTCCTCTGGGGCCAACGTCCTGACTTTC. This translates into CASSRGKGQGAVSSGANVLTF.

The genes are TRBV6-6 and TRBJ2-1; 11 bases are shared with TRBD2. Germline CDR1 MNHNY, CDR2 SVGAGI (reference sequence). The junction had 5 bases not matched to a gene; V was cut back by 2 bases and J by 5 bases. This CDR3 comprises 16 residues. The CDR3 nucleotides are TGTGCCAGCAGTTACACCCTAGCGGGGGGCCACAATGAGCAGTTCTTC. Its protein is CASSYTLAGGHNEQFF.

This clone was counted only a few times. The chain has TRBV30 and TRBJ1-5, with D possibly matching TRBD1 (6 bases). Germline CDR1 is GTSNPN and CDR2 is SVGIG (reference sequence). The V end was cut by 0 bases, the J end by 3 bases, with 12 bases between. This CDR3 contains 15 residues. The CDR3 protein is CAWSVLSGANQPQHF. CDR3 bases: TGTGCCTGGAGTGTACTATCAGGGGCCAATCAGCCCCAGCATTTT.

The genes are TRBV6-5 and TRBJ2-7; 11 bases align to TRBD2. The CDR3 consists of 15 residues. V dropped 4 bases and J dropped 3; count of bases not matched to a gene: 5. Germline values: CDR1 MNHEY, CDR2 SVGAGI. The CDR3 sequence is CASSSGTSGLYEQYF. The CDR3 DNA reads as TGTGCCAGCAGTTCCGGGACTAGCGGCCTCTACGAGCAGTACTTC.

The J gene is TRBJ1-5, the V gene TRBV10-3, with TRBD1 as a possible D gene (5 bases). CDR3 length: 14 residues. Trimming pared 0 bases from V and 4 bases from J, leaving 7 bases between. Germline V gene data show CDR1 as ENHRY and CDR2 as SYGVKD. CDR3 sequence (DNA): TGTGCCATCAGTGAGTCGGGGGGGAATCAGCCCCAGCATTTT. Encoded protein: CAISESGGNQPQHF.

DNA for the CDR3: TGTGCCAGCAGCCTAGGGGGGGGAGACGAGCAGTACTTC. Its protein product is CASSLGGGDEQYF. This chain connects TRBV7-3 to TRBJ2-7, with a weak D call TRBD2 (7 bases). The CDR3 is made up of 13 amino acids. Trimming left V 5 bases short and J 5 bases short, with 13 bases between. Germline CDR1 SGHTA, CDR2 FQGTGA.

J is TRBJ1-4 and V is TRBV5-1; D possibly corresponds to TRBD1 (6 bases). CDR3 size: 14 residues. The germline V and J ends were trimmed by 3 bases and 8 bases, with 14 bases remaining between them. The germline V gene encodes CDR1 SGHRS and CDR2 YFSETQ. This CDR3 reads CASSWGPSGEKLFF. The CDR3, as DNA: TGCGCCAGCAGCTGGGGGCCCTCTGGCGAAAAACTGTTTTTT.

This clone was detected only once. The rearrangement joins TRBV11-2 to TRBJ1-2, with 8 bases fitting TRBD1. With V trimmed by 3 bases and J by 3 bases, 9 bases remained unmatched. The CDR3 has 16 amino acids. CDR1 is SGHAT and CDR2 is FQNNGV in the germline V gene. CDR3 region: CASSFLQGAKDYGYTF. CDR3 in DNA: TGTGCCAGCAGCTTTTTGCAGGGGGCGAAGGACTATGGCTACACCTTC.

The chain joins TRBV9 to TRBJ2-7; 8 positions match TRBD1. Unmatched junction bases numbered 6, after V lost 1 base and J lost 0 bases. This CDR3 comprises 16 residues. The germline V gene encodes CDR1 SGDLS and CDR2 YYNGEE. The CDR3 DNA reads TGTGCCAGCAGCGTATCCCAGGGGGCGAACTCCTACGAGCAGTACTTC. Residues: CASSVSQGANSYEQYF.

CDR3 DNA sequence: TGTGCCAGCGTCAGGACAGTGGATGAAGCTTTCTTT. It codes for CASVRTVDEAFF. The chain couples TRBV6-1 to TRBJ1-1; D is perhaps TRBD1 (6 bases). Trimming pared 8 bases from V and 7 bases from J, leaving 14 bases between. CDR3 length: 12 amino acids. From germline, CDR1 is MNHNS and CDR2 SASEGT.

The J gene is TRBJ1-2, the V gene TRBV11-2; D may be TRBD1 (6 bases). The V end lost 1 base, the J end lost 0 bases, and 9 bases lay between the germline ends. The CDR3 sequence is 15 residues long. Germline CDR1 is SGHAT and CDR2 is FQNNGV. As DNA, the CDR3 is TGTGCCAGCAGCTTAGCCGGACAGCCTAACTATGGCTACACCTTC. The encoded protein is CASSLAGQPNYGYTF.

This chain uses TRBV5-1 with TRBJ1-1; 10 bases are a match to TRBD1. Trimming took 1 base from V and 0 from J; bases not matched to a gene: 3. Germline loops: CDR1 SGHRS, CDR2 YFSETQ. The CDR3 sequence is 16 residues long. CDR3 nucleotides: TGCGCCAGCAGCTTGATAGGACAGGGGGTGAACACTGAAGCTTTCTTT. It codes for CASSLIGQGVNTEAFF.

V is TRBV4-3 and J is TRBJ1-2; 7 bases align to TRBD1. The CDR3 is 15 amino acids. Germline V gene data show CDR1 as LGHNA and CDR2 as YSLEER. V dropped 0 bases and J dropped 2; count of bases not matched to a gene: 3. The CDR3 region is CASSQERGLNYGYTF. For the CDR3, the DNA is TGCGCCAGCAGCCAAGAAAGGGGGCTCAACTATGGCTACACCTTC.

V gene TRBV5-1 combines with J gene TRBJ1-5; unclear D gene. Germline loops: CDR1 SGHRS, CDR2 YFSETQ. The CDR3 is 13 residues long. V gave up 0 bases and J gave up 4 bases, with 5 bases separating them. In DNA, the CDR3 is TGCGCCAGCAGCTTGGGGACTAATCAGCCCCAGCATTTT. Translated, it gives CASSLGTNQPQHF.

This clone was seen once. V and J are TRBV6-6 and TRBJ1-1, with 10 positions matching TRBD1. Germline V gene lookup returns CDR1 MNHNY and CDR2 SVGAGI (reference sequence). V was clipped by 0 bases and J by 3 bases; unmatched bases: 1. The CDR3 consists of 15 residues. The CDR3 spells CASSYSGTGDTEAFF. CDR3 in DNA: TGTGCCAGCAGTTACTCAGGGACAGGGGACACTGAAGCTTTCTTT.

The gene calls are TRBV4-3 and TRBJ2-1, with TRBD2 matching 11 bases. The CDR3 is 16 amino acids. Germline loops: CDR1 LGHNA, CDR2 YSLEER. V lost 1 base and J lost 7; bases outside the gene matches: 6. The CDR3 here is CASSQVTASGRNEQFF. As DNA, the CDR3 is TGCGCCAGCAGCCAAGTCACGGCTAGCGGGAGGAATGAGCAGTTCTTC.

The chain carries TRBV5-1 and TRBJ2-4, with a weak D call TRBD1 (8 bases). V lost 3 bases and J 6 bases, leaving 19 bases between the germline ends. The CDR3 is 16 amino acids. Germline V gene data show CDR1 as SGHRS and CDR2 as YFSETQ. The CDR3 protein is CASSSSGGQEINIQYF. The CDR3 nucleotides are TGCGCCAGCAGCTCCTCGGGGGGACAGGAGATAAACATTCAGTACTTC.

The chain couples TRBV28 to TRBJ1-2, with a weak D call TRBD1 (5 bases). CDR3 length: 14 residues. Trimming removed 8 bases at V and 4 bases at J, with 17 bases between. Germline CDR1 MDHEN, CDR2 SYDVKM. The CDR3 loop is CASSRTGPSYGYTF. DNA of the CDR3: TGTGCCAGCTCTCGCACAGGCCCCTCCTATGGCTACACCTTC.

The sample holds one count of this clone. The chain is built from TRBV14 and TRBJ2-2, with no clear D. The CDR3 contains 16 residues. CDR1 is SGHDN, CDR2 FVKESK, per germline. Trimming pared 0 bases from V and 6 bases from J, leaving 14 bases between. DNA of the CDR3: TGTGCCAGCAGCCAAGATCGAGGAGTAGGCCCCGGGGAGCTGTTTTTT. Protein product: CASSQDRGVGPGELFF.